The rows below give T cell receptor beta chains drawn from one sample of a study of human T cells and chemical hapten exposure. TCRdb reprocessed the RACE reads via MiXCR and lists one record per CDR3 protein. This table has some 43,000 distinct CDR3 sequences, around 3.8% appearing once. Source: whole blood, taken in connection with sensitization to the hapten diphenylcyclopropenone (DPC). The receptor source for this set is a man aged 50-59 years with alopecia areata. Some clones in this sample may be carry-over from other donors' samples. Both conserved end residues are part of each CDR3. A D gene is named only where the DNA matches it firmly. Clone size is not always given. Where it is, it says once, few, many or a class for expanded clones.

V: TRBV20-1; D: NA; J: TRBJ2-6; size: many; CDR3: CSAITTGANVLTF; DNA: TGCAGTGCTATAACTACTGGGGCCAACGTCCTGACTTTC
V: TRBV10-1; D: TRBD1; J: TRBJ2-5; size: few; CDR3: CASSRTGGQETQYF; DNA: TGCGCCAGCAGCCGGACAGGGGGACAAGAGACCCAGTACTTC
V: TRBV7-2; D: TRBD2; J: TRBJ2-7; size: few; CDR3: CASSPVGGLAGGEQYF; DNA: TGTGCCAGCAGCCCGGTTGGGGGACTAGCGGGAGGCGAGCAGTACTTC
V: TRBV2; D: NA; J: TRBJ2-3; size: NA; CDR3: CASTPEGLTDTQYF; DNA: TGTGCCAGCACCCCGGAGGGCCTCACAGATACGCAGTATTTT
V: TRBV12-3/TRBV12-4; D: NA; J: TRBJ1-5; size: many; CDR3: CASSWGQNQPQHF; DNA: TGTGCCAGCAGTTGGGGCCAAAATCAGCCCCAGCATTTT
V: TRBV3-1; D: NA; J: TRBJ2-7; size: NA; CDR3: CASSPQGAEQYF; DNA: TGTGCCAGCAGCCCGCAGGGCGCCGAGCAGTACTTC
V: TRBV6-5; D: NA; J: TRBJ1-2; size: many; CDR3: CASSRQQGGLDPSNYGYTF; DNA: TGTGCCAGCAGTCGCCAACAGGGAGGACTAGACCCCTCTAACTATGGCTACACCTTC
V: TRBV19; D: TRBD1; J: TRBJ1-5; size: NA; CDR3: CASSIGRTGGNQPQHF; DNA: TGTGCCAGTAGTATCGGGCGGACAGGGGGCAATCAGCCCCAGCATTTT
V: TRBV5-1; D: NA; J: TRBJ1-1; size: many; CDR3: CASYQDTEAFF; DNA: TGCGCCAGTTACCAGGACACTGAAGCTTTCTTT
V: TRBV7-2; D: TRBD1; J: TRBJ2-7; size: many; CDR3: CASSSPGQRYYEQYF; DNA: TGTGCCAGCAGCTCACCGGGACAGAGATACTACGAGCAGTACTTC
V: TRBV28; D: TRBD1; J: TRBJ2-3; size: NA; CDR3: CASSLGQGGDTQYF; DNA: TGTGCCAGCAGTCTCGGACAGGGGGGCGATACGCAGTATTTT
V: TRBV18; D: NA; J: TRBJ2-7; size: many; CDR3: CASSPRDGAYEQYF; DNA: TGTGCCAGCTCCCCCCGGGACGGAGCCTACGAGCAGTACTTC
V: TRBV12-3/TRBV12-4; D: NA; J: TRBJ2-1; size: many; CDR3: CASSFSFDEQFF; DNA: TGTGCCAGCAGTTTTTCCTTCGATGAGCAGTTCTTC
V: TRBV2; D: NA; J: TRBJ2-3; size: few; CDR3: CASNLIEGRTDTQYF; DNA: TGTGCCAGCAACTTGATAGAGGGTCGCACAGATACGCAGTATTTT
V: TRBV11-2; D: TRBD2; J: TRBJ2-1; size: many; CDR3: CASTKGLAGYNEQFF; DNA: TGTGCCAGCACCAAGGGACTAGCGGGGTACAATGAGCAGTTCTTC
V: TRBV10-3; D: NA; J: TRBJ1-5; size: NA; CDR3: CAIGRVGAGQPQHF; DNA: TGTGCCATCGGCAGGGTGGGGGCGGGTCAGCCCCAGCATTTT
V: TRBV30; D: NA; J: TRBJ2-1; size: many; CDR3: CAWSVFGRAGPGDEQFF; DNA: TGTGCCTGGAGTGTATTCGGGCGGGCGGGCCCTGGTGATGAGCAGTTCTTC
V: TRBV6-5; D: NA; J: TRBJ2-1; size: many; CDR3: CASSYGRSNEQFF; DNA: TGTGCCAGCAGTTACGGTCGGAGCAATGAGCAGTTCTTC
V: TRBV18; D: TRBD1; J: TRBJ2-3; size: many; CDR3: CASSQGQTPDTQYF; DNA: TGTGCCAGCTCACAGGGACAGACACCAGATACGCAGTATTTT
V: TRBV12-3/TRBV12-4; D: NA; J: TRBJ1-1; size: NA; CDR3: CASSLIRATEAFF; DNA: TGTGCCAGCAGTTTAATTAGGGCGACTGAAGCTTTCTTT
V: TRBV29-1; D: TRBD1; J: TRBJ2-5; size: many; CDR3: CSAGQGAQETQYF; DNA: TGCAGCGCGGGACAGGGGGCCCAAGAGACCCAGTACTTC
V: TRBV29-1; D: NA; J: TRBJ2-5; size: many; CDR3: CSVAGQETQYF; DNA: TGCAGCGTTGCGGGGCAAGAGACCCAGTACTTC
V: TRBV10-1; D: TRBD1; J: TRBJ2-7; size: many; CDR3: CASSPTGTVYEQYF; DNA: TGCGCCAGCAGTCCGACAGGGACCGTCTACGAGCAGTACTTC
V: TRBV14; D: NA; J: TRBJ2-7; size: NA; CDR3: CASSYGRTVSYEQYF; DNA: TGTGCCAGCAGCTACGGACGTACCGTCTCCTACGAGCAGTACTTC
V: TRBV6-1; D: TRBD2; J: TRBJ2-1; size: many; CDR3: CASSPSGSGDEQFF; DNA: TGTGCCAGCAGTCCTAGCGGGAGCGGCGATGAGCAGTTCTTC
V: TRBV29-1; D: TRBD1; J: TRBJ1-6; size: many; CDR3: CSVGTGVDSPLHF; DNA: TGCAGCGTTGGGACAGGGGTTGATTCACCCCTCCACTTT
V: TRBV7-9; D: TRBD1; J: TRBJ1-6; size: many; CDR3: CASSLEQGTSPLHF; DNA: TGTGCCAGCAGCTTAGAACAGGGGACTTCACCCCTCCACTTT
V: TRBV29-1; D: NA; J: TRBJ2-3; size: many; CDR3: CSVGPGSSTDTQYF; DNA: TGCAGCGTTGGTCCAGGGTCGAGCACAGATACGCAGTATTTT
V: TRBV29-1; D: NA; J: TRBJ1-2; size: NA; CDR3: CSVEGGYTF; DNA: TGCAGCGTTGAGGGCGGCTACACCTTC
V: TRBV28; D: NA; J: TRBJ1-4; size: many; CDR3: CASSFSGVNEKLFF; DNA: TGTGCCAGCAGTTTTTCCGGGGTTAATGAAAAACTGTTTTTT
V: TRBV5-1; D: NA; J: TRBJ2-1; size: many; CDR3: CASSSTGSPNEQFF; DNA: TGCGCCAGCAGCTCGACGGGATCCCCCAATGAGCAGTTCTTC
V: TRBV14; D: NA; J: TRBJ2-7; size: many; CDR3: CASSQGLGQYF; DNA: TGTGCCAGCAGCCAAGGGCTAGGGCAGTACTTC
V: TRBV12-3/TRBV12-4; D: TRBD1; J: TRBJ1-5; size: many; CDR3: CASSQTGGSQPQHF; DNA: TGTGCCAGCAGTCAAACAGGGGGCTCTCAGCCCCAGCATTTT
V: TRBV7-2; D: NA; J: TRBJ1-4; size: NA; CDR3: CASSLGGREKLFF; DNA: TGTGCCAGCAGCTTAGGGGGGCGGGAAAAACTGTTTTTT
V: TRBV5-1; D: TRBD1; J: TRBJ2-5; size: many; CDR3: CASSLAGTGQETQYF; DNA: TGCGCCAGCAGCTTGGCCGGGACAGGTCAAGAGACCCAGTACTTC
V: TRBV7-2; D: NA; J: TRBJ1-2; size: many; CDR3: CASTLAGYGYTF; DNA: TGTGCCAGCACCCTGGCTGGCTATGGCTACACCTTC
V: TRBV7-2; D: TRBD1; J: TRBJ2-1; size: NA; CDR3: CASSFTGRRDSEQFF; DNA: TGTGCCAGCAGCTTTACCGGTCGCAGGGACAGTGAGCAGTTCTTC
V: TRBV29-1; D: NA; J: TRBJ1-5; size: many; CDR3: CSVRDVNQPQHF; DNA: TGCAGCGTGCGGGATGTCAATCAGCCCCAGCATTTT
V: TRBV24-1; D: TRBD2; J: TRBJ2-1; size: many; CDR3: CATRTSGSDEQFF; DNA: TGTGCCACCAGGACTAGCGGGAGCGATGAGCAGTTCTTC
V: TRBV12-5; D: NA; J: TRBJ2-2; size: many; CDR3: CASGSHLISQRAVNTGELFF; DNA: TGTGCTAGTGGTTCACACCTCATCAGCCAGAGGGCTGTAAACACCGGGGAGCTGTTTTTT
V: TRBV6-2/TRBV6-3; D: TRBD1; J: TRBJ1-5; size: many; CDR3: CASSPYRGDQPQHF; DNA: TGTGCCAGCAGCCCCTACAGGGGGGATCAGCCCCAGCATTTT